Below, 26 T cell receptor beta chains from the same sample are listed, as sequenced in a study of blood T cell repertoires in COVID-19. Clones were read by immunoSEQ multiplex PCR, and TCRdb kept only the in-frame ones, dropping some. Of about 240,000 clones listed, around 83% were seen once; the top ten hold about 9.5%. The material sequenced was peripheral blood. The receptors stem from a woman older than 75 with acute or convalescent COVID-19.

The chain combines TRBV2 with TRBJ1-2; 9 bases match TRBD1. This CDR3 contains 14 residues. Trimming removed 4 bases from V and 4 bases from J; junction bases left unmatched: 4. Per the germline V gene, CDR1 is SNHLY and CDR2 is FYNNEI. The CDR3 protein is CASSGTGEVYGYTF. The CDR3 DNA follows: TGTGCCAGCAGTGGGACAGGGGAAGTCTATGGCTACACCTTC.

The J gene is TRBJ1-3, the V gene TRBV4-1; maybe TRBD1 (5 bases). Between the trimmed V and J ends, which lost 1 base and 1 base, there was a span of 14 bases. The CDR3 totals 17 residues. Germline V gene lookup returns CDR1 MGHRA and CDR2 YSYEKL. The CDR3, as DNA: TGCGCCAGCAGCCAAGTGGGACTGGGAGAATCTGGAAACACCATATATTTT. Translation gives CASSQVGLGESGNTIYF.

This sequence joins TRBV6-2 or TRBV6-3 and TRBJ1-5; D gene ambiguous. The CDR3 totals 17 residues. CDR1 and CDR2 (germline): MNHEY, SVGEGT. V lost 2 bases and J lost 0, with 14 bases in between. This CDR3 reads CASSYPRTPYSNQPQHF. As DNA, the CDR3 is TGTGCCAGCAGTTACCCGCGAACCCCCTATAGCAATCAGCCCCAGCATTTT.

This chain links TRBV3-1 (or the pseudogene TRBV3-2) with TRBJ1-2, with 7 bases aligning to TRBD1. CDR3 length: 14 amino acids. CDR1 LGHDT and CDR2 YNNKEL come from the germline V gene (reference sequence). V was pared by 0 bases and J by 8 bases, with 6 bases of the junction left unmatched. This CDR3 reads CASSQEEGARGYTF. CDR3 sequence (DNA): TGTGCCAGCAGCCAAGAAGAGGGGGCGAGAGGCTACACCTTC.

Comments on this clone: Other DNA sequences from this sample encode an identical CDR3 as well. The chain employs TRBV5-1 and TRBJ2-3; maybe TRBD2 (7 bases). The germline CDR1 and CDR2 sequences are SGHRS and YFSETQ. V was shortened by 3 bases and J by 2 bases, with 10 bases between the two germline ends. CDR3 length: 14 amino acids. In DNA, the CDR3 is TGCGCCAGCAGCTCGGGGGGCCCCACAGATACGCAGTATTTT. It is translated as CASSSGGPTDTQYF.

J is TRBJ1-1 and V is TRBV3-1 (or the pseudogene TRBV3-2); D perhaps matches TRBD1 (6 bases). The CDR3 runs 12 residues. The germline gives CDR1 LGHDT, CDR2 YNNKEL (reference sequence). The V and J ends lost 6 bases and 6 bases respectively, with 11 bases between them. The CDR3 loop reads CASRQGISEAFF. The CDR3 coding sequence is TGTGCCAGCAGACAGGGTATCTCTGAAGCTTTCTTT.

The chain has TRBV4-1 and TRBJ2-7; D might be TRBD1 (7 bases). Germline CDR1 reads MGHRA; CDR2 reads YSYEKL. This CDR3 has 16 residues. Trimming removed 3 bases from V and 2 bases from J, with 17 bases in between. The CDR3 DNA reads as TGCGCCAGCAGCCAGGGAGCCAGGGGGGCCCCCTACGAGCAGTACTTC. Amino acid sequence: CASSQGARGAPYEQYF.

The V call is TRBV5-4, the J call TRBJ1-6; no definite D call. V was trimmed by 0 bases and J by 10 bases, leaving 8 bases between them. From germline, CDR1 is SGHNT and CDR2 YYREEE (reference sequence). The CDR3 is 13 residues long. This CDR3 reads CASSLASGSPLHF. The CDR3 bases are TGTGCCAGCAGCTTGGCTTCAGGATCACCCCTCCACTTT.

In this sample, this clone turned up once. The chain uses TRBV6-5 and TRBJ1-5, with a weak D call TRBD1 (5 bases). The V gene lost 6 bases and the J gene lost 5 bases, with 17 bases spanning the gap. The CDR3 consists of 15 residues. Germline lookup yields CDR1 MNHEY and CDR2 SVGAGI. Written as DNA, the CDR3 is TGTGCCAGCAGCCAACTGGACGCAGGGTATCAGCCCCAGCATTTT. This translates into CASSQLDAGYQPQHF.

The chain is built from TRBV3-1 (or the pseudogene TRBV3-2) and TRBJ1-1; D possibly corresponds to TRBD1 (5 bases). The CDR3 runs to 13 residues. The germline CDR1 and CDR2 sequences are LGHDT and YNNKEL (reference sequence). The V and J ends lost 0 bases and 7 bases respectively, with 9 bases between them. CDR3 protein: CASSQEGRGEAFF. CDR3 bases: TGTGCCAGCAGCCAAGAGGGTAGGGGTGAAGCTTTCTTT.

CDR3 coding DNA: TGTGCCAGCAGCTTACGATGGGCGGGGGGCACAGATACGCAGTATTTT. Translation: CASSLRWAGGTDTQYF. The rearrangement links TRBV7-3 to TRBJ2-3, with TRBD2 matching over 7 bases. Germline V CDR1 and CDR2: SGHTA, FQGTGA. The V and J ends lost 2 bases and 1 base, in that order; junction bases with no gene match: 6. This CDR3 has 16 residues.

This clone has only a few counts. The rearrangement links TRBV19 to TRBJ1-2; 7 bases are a match to TRBD1. The CDR3 extends over 15 amino acids. Trimming at V came to 4 bases and at J to 6 bases, leaving 11 bases not matched to a gene. Looked up from germline, CDR1 is LNHDA and CDR2 is SQIVND (reference sequence). This chain's CDR3 is CASSTWDRVSDGYTF. The CDR3 nucleotides read TGTGCCAGTAGTACGTGGGACAGAGTTTCGGATGGCTACACCTTC. The whole variable domain, filled in from reference TRBV19 and TRBJ1-2, reads DGGITQSPKYLFRKEGQNVTLSCEQNLNHDAMYWYRQDPGQGLRLIYYSQIVNDFQKGDIAEGYSVSREKKESFPLTVTSAQKNPTAFYLCASSTWDRVSDGYTFGSGTRLTVV.

The chain links TRBV11-1 to TRBJ1-2; the D gene is possibly TRBD1 (5 bases). CDR3 length: 15 amino acids. The V gene's germline CDR1 is SGHAT and CDR2 FQDESV (reference sequence). V was cut by 5 bases and J by 3 bases, with 16 bases left in between. The CDR3 region is CASSLSGQGDYGYTF. For the CDR3, the DNA is TGTGCCAGCAGCCTTAGCGGGCAGGGTGACTATGGCTACACCTTC.

The CDR3 DNA reads TGTGCCAGCAGTTTAAGGCAGGGGCGACTTGTCTATAATTCACCCCTCCACTTT. Its translation is CASSLRQGRLVYNSPLHF. J is TRBJ1-6 and V is TRBV28; a weak D match, TRBD1 (6 bases). This CDR3 region has 18 residues. Trimming removed 2 bases from V and 3 bases from J, with 17 bases in between. The germline V gene encodes CDR1 MDHEN and CDR2 SYDVKM.

V is TRBV2 and J is TRBJ2-5; a possible D gene is TRBD1 (5 bases). The CDR3 consists of 13 residues. The germline V and J ends were trimmed by 5 bases and 4 bases, with 11 bases remaining between them. Germline V lookup: CDR1 SNHLY, CDR2 FYNNEI. CDR3 sequence: CASSRGQRETQYF. In DNA, the CDR3 is TGTGCCAGCAGTAGGGGCCAAAGAGAGACCCAGTACTTC. Variable domain in full (rest from reference TRBV2 and TRBJ2-5): EPEVTQTPSHQVTQMGQEVILRCVPISNHLYFYWYRQILGQKVEFLVSFYNNEISEKSEIFDDQFSVERPDGSNFTLKIRSTKLEDSAMYFCASSRGQRETQYFGPGTRLLVL.

This clone has more than one count but fewer than ten. CDR3 in amino acids: CASSLEGLVRDTQYF. Here the CDR3 DNA reads TGTGCCAGCAGCTTGGAGGGACTAGTCCGAGATACGCAGTATTTT. The chain combines TRBV5-5 with TRBJ2-3; 8 bases are a match to TRBD2. The germline V gene has CDR1 SGHKS and CDR2 YYEKEE (reference sequence). Germline trimming cut 0 bases from V and 5 bases from J; bases unmatched to any gene: 5. CDR3 length: 15 residues. Complete variable domain (other parts from reference TRBV5-5 and TRBJ2-3): DAGVTQSPTHLIKTRGQQVTLRCSPISGHKSVSWYQQVLGQGPQFIFQYYEKEERGRGNFPDRFSARQFPNYSSELNVNALLLGDSALYLCASSLEGLVRDTQYFGPGTRLTVL.

For this clone: In the same sample, other DNA sequences code for this CDR3. The rearrangement links TRBV2 to TRBJ2-3; 8 positions match TRBD1. The germline V gene encodes CDR1 SNHLY and CDR2 FYNNEI. This CDR3 comprises 16 residues. The J segment lost 1 base and the V segment lost 2 bases, leaving 5 bases of the junction unmatched. The DNA of the CDR3 is TGTGCCAGCAGTGAACAGGGGGCGCTGGGCACAGATACGCAGTATTTT. Translation: CASSEQGALGTDTQYF. The variable domain in full, completed from reference TRBV2 and TRBJ2-3, reads EPEVTQTPSHQVTQMGQEVILRCVPISNHLYFYWYRQILGQKVEFLVSFYNNEISEKSEIFDDQFSVERPDGSNFTLKIRSTKLEDSAMYFCASSEQGALGTDTQYFGPGTRLTVL.

This clone was seen more than once but under ten times. This chain joins TRBV6-5 and TRBJ1-1; D remains ambiguous. This CDR3 is built from 12 residues. Germline values: CDR1 MNHEY, CDR2 SVGAGI. Trimming removed 5 bases from V and 1 base from J, with 5 bases in between. CDR3 amino acids: CASSPGNTEAFF. CDR3 coding DNA: TGTGCCAGCAGTCCAGGGAACACTGAAGCTTTCTTT.

V usage is TRBV29-1 and J usage is TRBJ2-5; a possible D gene is TRBD2 (7 bases). This CDR3 comprises 13 residues. The V gene lost 1 base and the J gene lost 5 bases, with 11 bases spanning the gap. Germline loops: CDR1 SQVTM, CDR2 ANQGSEA. The CDR3 here is CSVEGGGPETQYF. The CDR3 nucleotides read TGCAGCGTTGAAGGCGGGGGCCCGGAGACCCAGTACTTC.

This chain connects TRBV25-1 to TRBJ2-2; possible D gene TRBD2, 5 bases. The CDR3 sequence is 13 residues long. The V end was cut by 6 bases, the J end by 6 bases, with 11 bases between. Germline CDR1 and CDR2: MGHDK and SYGVNS. The CDR3 spells CASRRTGAGELFF. CDR3 DNA: TGTGCCAGCAGAAGGACCGGGGCCGGGGAGCTGTTTTTT.

The chain links TRBV6-5 to TRBJ1-5; a possible D gene is TRBD1 (5 bases). The germline V gene encodes CDR1 MNHEY and CDR2 SVGAGI. V was cut by 5 bases and J by 4 bases, with 12 bases left in between. The CDR3 extends over 14 amino acids. As DNA, the CDR3 is TGTGCCAGCAGTCATGGACAAGAGAATCAGCCCCAGCATTTT. It encodes CASSHGQENQPQHF.

The chain recombines TRBV7-9 with TRBJ2-3, with 7 nucleotides matching TRBD1. The V gene end was trimmed by 0 bases and the J gene end by 2 bases; junction bases not matched to a gene: 5. This CDR3 has 16 residues. Germline V gene lookup returns CDR1 SEHNR and CDR2 FQNEAQ (reference sequence). The CDR3 region is CASSLARQGATDTQYF. The DNA of the CDR3 is TGTGCCAGCAGCTTAGCGCGACAGGGAGCCACAGATACGCAGTATTTT. Using reference TRBV7-9 and TRBJ2-3 for the parts outside the CDR3, the full variable domain is DTGVSQNPRHKITKRGQNVTFRCDPISEHNRLYWYRQTLGQGPEFLTYFQNEAQLEKSRLLSDRFSAERPKGSFSTLEIQRTEQGDSAMYLCASSLARQGATDTQYFGPGTRLTVL.

A few counts support this clone. The V and J genes are TRBV5-4 and TRBJ1-2; weak D call: TRBD1 (6 bases). The CDR3 is made up of 15 amino acids. Germline CDR1 and CDR2: SGHNT and YYREEE (reference sequence). V lost 3 bases and J 4 bases, leaving 16 bases between the germline ends. The CDR3 nucleotides read TGTGCCAGCAGCTCGGCAGCCGGGACACCCTATGGCTACACCTTC. The encoded protein is CASSSAAGTPYGYTF. Drawing the rest from reference TRBV5-4 and TRBJ1-2, the complete variable domain is ETGVTQSPTHLIKTRGQQVTLRCSSQSGHNTVSWYQQALGQGPQFIFQYYREEENGRGNFPPRFSGLQFPNYSSELNVNALELDDSALYLCASSSAAGTPYGYTFGSGTRLTVV.

This CDR3 is CASSGGTAYGYTF. The CDR3 nucleotides are TGTGCCAGTAGTGGTGGGACAGCATATGGCTACACCTTC. The chain has TRBV19 and TRBJ1-2, with 7 bases lining up with TRBD1. Trimming removed 5 bases from V and 5 bases from J; junction bases left unmatched: 5. Germline V gene sequence: CDR1 LNHDA, CDR2 SQIVND (reference sequence). The CDR3 length is 13 residues.

Remarks on this clone: It is unclear where the CDR3 begins or ends on the DNA, so no DNA is shown, and the CDR3 is as TCRdb lists it. This chain joins TRBV12-1 and TRBJ1-4; the DNA was not used to check the table's D call, TRBD1. TRBV12-1 is given as a pseudogene. The CDR3 has 17 residues if both end residues are counted. CDR3 amino acids: CASSFVGRGSTNEKLFF.

The chain employs TRBV2 and TRBJ1-5, with 7 bases lining up with TRBD1. CDR1 SNHLY and CDR2 FYNNEI come from the germline V gene. The CDR3 length is 15 residues. The V segment lost 6 bases and the J segment 6 bases; nucleotides outside the gene matches: 11. DNA of the CDR3: TGTGCCAGCAGCGATCCGGGACAGACCACTCAGCCCCAGCATTTT. It translates to CASSDPGQTTQPQHF.